What follows describes a single TCR beta chain. The read ends 3 residues early relative to the CDR3; the germline J gene fills the gap. Unstimulated regulatory T cells (CD4+CD25+CD127-), CD4+CD25- non-regulatory cells, CD4 and CD8 cells were FACS-sorted from thawed PBMCs. TCRdb's copy holds only in-frame clones and misses some; the assay was immunoSEQ multiplex PCR. Its table records roughly 50,000 clones. The record originates from a study of Tregs in tolerant kidney transplant recipients. Study-wide background: Mixed chimerism was transient after nonmyeloablative marrow transplants from related graft donors.

J gave up 3 bases and V 4 bases, and 3 bases lay outside the gene matches. This CDR3 spans 14 amino acids. Germline V CDR1 and CDR2: SGHRS, YFSETQ. The sequence derives from a human donor who received a combined kidney and bone marrow transplant. Here the sequenced sample was CD4+ T cells from blood, taken before the transplant. This rearrangement joins TRBV5-1 to TRBJ2-1; 8 bases line up with TRBD1. Incomplete CDR3 DNA: TGCGCCAGCAGCCTACAGGGGGGCTACAATGAG. Amino acids: CASSLQGGYNE. The CDR3 in full is CASSLQGGYNEQFF.